This T cell receptor beta chain was captured by sequencing in a study of identical twins. TCRdb re-analysed the 5' RACE reads in MiXCR, keeping a single row per CDR3 protein. The sample lists under 800,000 distinct CDR3 sequences, 21% occurring once. The ends were cut back, 5 bases at V and 2 bases at J, with 12 bases in the middle. The germline gives CDR1 GTSNPN, CDR2 SVGIG (reference sequence). The CDR3 is 13 amino acids. These records were also assigned to another study, of T cells expressing NK-cell markers.

Sequenced: PBMCs. The chain employs TRBV30 and TRBJ2-5; weak D call: TRBD2 (5 bases). The sequence was obtained from a woman aged 18-29 years in good health. The CDR3 is CAWGRSGQETQYF. The CDR3 DNA follows: TGTGCCTGGGGTAGAAGCGGACAAGAGACCCAGTACTTC.